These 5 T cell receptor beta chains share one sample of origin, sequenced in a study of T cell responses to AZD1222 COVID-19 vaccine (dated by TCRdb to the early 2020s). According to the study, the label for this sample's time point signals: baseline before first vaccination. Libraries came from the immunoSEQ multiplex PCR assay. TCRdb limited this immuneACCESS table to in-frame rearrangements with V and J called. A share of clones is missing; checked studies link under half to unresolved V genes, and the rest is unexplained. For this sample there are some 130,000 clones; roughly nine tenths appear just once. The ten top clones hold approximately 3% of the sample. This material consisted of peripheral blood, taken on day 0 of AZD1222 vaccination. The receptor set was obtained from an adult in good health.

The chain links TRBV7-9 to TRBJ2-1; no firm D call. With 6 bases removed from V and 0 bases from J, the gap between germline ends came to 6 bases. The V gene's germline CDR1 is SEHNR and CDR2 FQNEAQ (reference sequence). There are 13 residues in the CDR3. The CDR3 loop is CASRVNSYNEQFF. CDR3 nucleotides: TGTGCCAGCAGGGTAAACTCCTACAATGAGCAGTTCTTC.

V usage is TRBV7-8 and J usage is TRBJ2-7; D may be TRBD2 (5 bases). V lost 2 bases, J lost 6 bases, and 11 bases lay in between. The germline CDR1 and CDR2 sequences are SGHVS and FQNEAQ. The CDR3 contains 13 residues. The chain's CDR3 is CASSLIGRAEQYF. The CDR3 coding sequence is TGTGCCAGCAGCTTAATTGGGAGAGCCGAGCAGTACTTC. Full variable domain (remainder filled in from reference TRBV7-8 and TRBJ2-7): GAGVSQSPRYKVAKRGQDVALRCDPISGHVSLFWYQQALGQGPEFLTYFQNEAQLDKSGLPSDRFFAERPEGSVSTLKIQRTQQEDSAVYLCASSLIGRAEQYFGPGTRLTVT.

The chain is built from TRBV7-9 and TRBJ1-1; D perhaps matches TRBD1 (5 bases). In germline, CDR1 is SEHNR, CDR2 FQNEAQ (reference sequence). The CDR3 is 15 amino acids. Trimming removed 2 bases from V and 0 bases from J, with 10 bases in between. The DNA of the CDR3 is TGTGCCAGCAGCTTACCCCAGGGCATGAACACTGAAGCTTTCTTT. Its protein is CASSLPQGMNTEAFF.

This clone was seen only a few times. The CDR3 DNA follows: TGCGCCAGCAGCCAAGAACAGGGAAATCAGCCCCAGCATTTT. It yields the protein CASSQEQGNQPQHF. V is TRBV4-1 and J is TRBJ1-5; a possible D gene is TRBD1 (6 bases). The CDR3 has 14 residues. Per the germline V gene, CDR1 is MGHRA and CDR2 is YSYEKL. Trimming pared 0 bases from V and 4 bases from J, leaving 7 bases between.

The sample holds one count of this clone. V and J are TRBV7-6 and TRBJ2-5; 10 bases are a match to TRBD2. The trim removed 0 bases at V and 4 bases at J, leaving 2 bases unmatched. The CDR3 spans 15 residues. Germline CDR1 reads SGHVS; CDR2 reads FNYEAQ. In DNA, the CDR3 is TGTGCCAGCAGCTTAGCAGCGGGAGGGGGAGAGACCCAGTACTTC. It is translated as CASSLAAGGGETQYF.